This T cell receptor beta chain derives from a study of beta chain features in type 1 diabetes. In this sample, this clone turned up a few times. Its target is not known. Points from the study as a whole: When Type 1 diabetes patients were examined, their TCRB CDR3s proved moderately but significantly shorter in all four CD4+ subsets.

Sequencing targeted expressed TCRB transcripts, as all isolated RNA had been reverse transcribed. TCRdb keeps only in-frame clones here, not all; method: immunoSEQ multiplex PCR. The data hold under 300,000 clones, with about 20% observed a single time. The V gene's germline CDR1 is SGHAT and CDR2 FQDESV (reference sequence). The CDR3 contains 14 residues. V was trimmed by 5 bases and J by 6 bases, leaving 17 bases between them. This sequence originates from a middle-aged woman with type 1 diabetes. Sequencing was done on a sample of naive CD4+ T cells from blood. The genes are TRBV11-1 and TRBJ2-7, with D perhaps matching TRBD2 (6 bases). The CDR3 is CASSPGEALGEQYF. In nucleotides, the CDR3 is TGTGCCAGCAGCCCGGGGGAGGCGCTGGGCGAGCAGTACTTC.